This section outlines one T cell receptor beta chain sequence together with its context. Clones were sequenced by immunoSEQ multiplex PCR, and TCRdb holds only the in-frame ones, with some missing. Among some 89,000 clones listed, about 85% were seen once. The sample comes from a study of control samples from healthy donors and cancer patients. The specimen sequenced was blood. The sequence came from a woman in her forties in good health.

For the CDR3, the DNA is TGTGCCAGCTCACCAGGCGGCCATTCACCCCTCCACTTT. This gives the protein CASSPGGHSPLHF. The V and J genes are TRBV18 and TRBJ1-6; D not resolved. CDR3 length equals 13 residues. The V and J ends lost 2 bases and 8 bases respectively, with 7 bases between them. Germline V gives CDR1 KGHSH, CDR2 LQKENI.